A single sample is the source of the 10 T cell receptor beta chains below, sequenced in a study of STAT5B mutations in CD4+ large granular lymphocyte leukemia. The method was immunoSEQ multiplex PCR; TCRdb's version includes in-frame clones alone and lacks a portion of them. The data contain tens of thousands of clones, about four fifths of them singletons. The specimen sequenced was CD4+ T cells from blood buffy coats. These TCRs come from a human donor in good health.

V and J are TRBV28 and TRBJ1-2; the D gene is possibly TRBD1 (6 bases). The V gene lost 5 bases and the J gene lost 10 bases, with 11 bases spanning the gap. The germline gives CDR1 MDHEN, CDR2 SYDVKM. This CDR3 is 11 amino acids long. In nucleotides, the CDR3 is TGTGCCAGCAGTACGACAGGAAACTACACCTTC. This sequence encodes CASSTTGNYTF.

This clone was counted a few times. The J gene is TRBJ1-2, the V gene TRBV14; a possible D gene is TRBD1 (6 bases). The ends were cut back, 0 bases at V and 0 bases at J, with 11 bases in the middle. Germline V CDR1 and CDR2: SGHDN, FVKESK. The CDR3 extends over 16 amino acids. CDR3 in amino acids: CASSQDGRGANYGYTF. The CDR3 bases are TGTGCCAGCAGCCAAGATGGGAGGGGGGCTAACTATGGCTACACCTTC.

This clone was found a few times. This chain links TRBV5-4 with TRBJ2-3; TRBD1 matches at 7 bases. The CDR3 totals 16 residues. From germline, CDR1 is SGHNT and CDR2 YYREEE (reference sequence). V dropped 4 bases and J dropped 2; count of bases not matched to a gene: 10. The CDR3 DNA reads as TGTGCCAGCAGCAAGGAACAGGGGAAATCCACAGATACGCAGTATTTT. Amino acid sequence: CASSKEQGKSTDTQYF. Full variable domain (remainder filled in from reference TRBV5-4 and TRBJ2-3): ETGVTQSPTHLIKTRGQQVTLRCSSQSGHNTVSWYQQALGQGPQFIFQYYREEENGRGNFPPRFSGLQFPNYSSELNVNALELDDSALYLCASSKEQGKSTDTQYFGPGTRLTVL.

The CDR3 coding sequence is TGTGCCAGCAGCGTTTCTGCCGGGGAGCTGTTTTTT. Amino acid sequence: CASSVSAGELFF. The chain has TRBV7-9 and TRBJ2-2, with D unresolved. From germline, CDR1 is SEHNR and CDR2 FQNEAQ (reference sequence). V was trimmed by 5 bases and J by 6 bases, leaving 7 bases between them. CDR3 length: 12 residues.

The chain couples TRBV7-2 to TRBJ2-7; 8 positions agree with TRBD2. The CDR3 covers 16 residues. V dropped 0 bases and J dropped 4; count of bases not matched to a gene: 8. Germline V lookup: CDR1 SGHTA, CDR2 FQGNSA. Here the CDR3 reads CASSLAQREHGYEQYF. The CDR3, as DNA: TGTGCCAGCAGCTTAGCACAGCGGGAGCATGGATACGAGCAGTACTTC.

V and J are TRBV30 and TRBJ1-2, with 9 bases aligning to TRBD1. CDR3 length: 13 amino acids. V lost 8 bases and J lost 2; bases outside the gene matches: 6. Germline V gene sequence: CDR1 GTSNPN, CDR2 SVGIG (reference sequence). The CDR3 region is CAGGQGWNYGYTF. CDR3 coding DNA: TGTGCCGGGGGACAGGGTTGGAACTATGGCTACACCTTC. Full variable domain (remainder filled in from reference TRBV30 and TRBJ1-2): SQTIHQWPATLVQPVGSPLSLECTVEGTSNPNLYWYRQAAGRGLQLLFYSVGIGQISSEVPQNLSASRPQDRQFILSSKKLLLSDSGFYLCAGGQGWNYGYTFGSGTRLTVV.

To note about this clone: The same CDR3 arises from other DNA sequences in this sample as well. CDR3 nucleotide sequence: TGTGCCAGCTCACCTGGACAGGGGGTTAATCAGCCCCAGCATTTT. Translation: CASSPGQGVNQPQHF. The V and J genes are TRBV18 and TRBJ1-5, with 10 bases that match TRBD1. V shed 3 bases and J 4 bases; nucleotides not matched to a gene: 3. Germline assignment: CDR1 KGHSH and CDR2 LQKENI. CDR3 length: 15 amino acids.

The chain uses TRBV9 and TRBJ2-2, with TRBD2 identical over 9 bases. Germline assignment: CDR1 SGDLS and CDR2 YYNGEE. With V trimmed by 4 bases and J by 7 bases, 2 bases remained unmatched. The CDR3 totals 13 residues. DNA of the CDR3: TGTGCCAGCAGCCTTAGCGGGAGCGGGGAGCTGTTTTTT. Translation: CASSLSGSGELFF.

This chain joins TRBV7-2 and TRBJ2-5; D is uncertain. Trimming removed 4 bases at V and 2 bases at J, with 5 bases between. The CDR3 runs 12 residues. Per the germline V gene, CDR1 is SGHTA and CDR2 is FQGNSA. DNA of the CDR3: TGTGCCAGCAGCTCCCAGCAAGAGACCCAGTACTTC. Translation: CASSSQQETQYF.

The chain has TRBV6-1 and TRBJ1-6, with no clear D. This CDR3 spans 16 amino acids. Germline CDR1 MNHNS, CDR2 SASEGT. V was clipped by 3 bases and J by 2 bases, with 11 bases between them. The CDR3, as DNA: TGTGCCAGCAGTGATTCGGGCACAGCCTATAATTCACCCCTCCACTTT. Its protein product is CASSDSGTAYNSPLHF.